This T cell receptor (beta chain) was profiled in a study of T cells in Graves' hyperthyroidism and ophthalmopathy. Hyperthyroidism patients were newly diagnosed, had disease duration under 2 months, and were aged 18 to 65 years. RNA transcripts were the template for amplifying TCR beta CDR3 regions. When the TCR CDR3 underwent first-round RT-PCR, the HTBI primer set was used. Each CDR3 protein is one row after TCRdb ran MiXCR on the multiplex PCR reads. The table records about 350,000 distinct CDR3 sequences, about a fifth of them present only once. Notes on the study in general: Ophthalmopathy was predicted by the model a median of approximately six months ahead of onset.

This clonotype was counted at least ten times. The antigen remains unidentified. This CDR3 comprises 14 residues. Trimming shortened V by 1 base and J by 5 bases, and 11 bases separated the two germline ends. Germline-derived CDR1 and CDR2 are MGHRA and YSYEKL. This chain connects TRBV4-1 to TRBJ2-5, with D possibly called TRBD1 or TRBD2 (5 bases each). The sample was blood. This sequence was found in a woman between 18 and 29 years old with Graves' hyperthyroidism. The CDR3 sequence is CASSQVGRDETQYF. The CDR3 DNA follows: TGCGCCAGCAGCCAAGTAGGAAGGGACGAGACCCAGTACTTC.